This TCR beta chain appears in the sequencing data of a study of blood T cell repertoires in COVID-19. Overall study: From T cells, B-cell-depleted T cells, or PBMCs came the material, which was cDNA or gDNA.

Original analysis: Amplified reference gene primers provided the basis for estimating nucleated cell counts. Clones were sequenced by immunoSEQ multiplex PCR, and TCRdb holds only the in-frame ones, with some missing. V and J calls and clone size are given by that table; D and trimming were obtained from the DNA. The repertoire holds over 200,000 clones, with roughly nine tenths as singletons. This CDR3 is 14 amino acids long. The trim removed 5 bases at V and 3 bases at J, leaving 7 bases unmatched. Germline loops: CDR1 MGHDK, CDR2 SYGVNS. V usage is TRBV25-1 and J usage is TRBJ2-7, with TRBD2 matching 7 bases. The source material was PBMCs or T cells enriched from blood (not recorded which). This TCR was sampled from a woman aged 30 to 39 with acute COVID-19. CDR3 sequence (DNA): TGTGCCAGCAGTCTAAGCGGGGTAATCTACGAGCAGTACTTC. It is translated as CASSLSGVIYEQYF.